This record looks at one T cell receptor beta chain sequence and its context. Germline CDR1 is LNHDA and CDR2 is SQIVND (reference sequence). V was trimmed by 3 bases and J by 0 bases, leaving 9 bases between them. The CDR3 consists of 14 residues. This entry is derived from a study of T cell changes during pregnancy in multiple sclerosis. Libraries were prepared by immunoSEQ multiplex PCR; TCRdb keeps only in-frame clonotypes and omits some of them. The sample lists some 68,000 clones; about 91% were seen once. This clonotype was obtained from a female donor in good health, enrolled as a control in a pregnancy study. This sequence joins TRBV19 and TRBJ2-7; D is perhaps TRBD2 (5 bases). The sample consisted of peripheral blood, taken in the second trimester of pregnancy. The chain's CDR3 is CASSITGSSYEQYF. The CDR3 DNA sequence: TGTGCCAGTAGTATTACGGGGAGCTCCTACGAGCAGTACTTC. Filled out from reference TRBV19 and TRBJ2-7, the complete variable domain reads DGGITQSPKYLFRKEGQNVTLSCEQNLNHDAMYWYRQDPGQGLRLIYYSQIVNDFQKGDIAEGYSVSREKKESFPLTVTSAQKNPTAFYLCASSITGSSYEQYFGPGTRLTVT.